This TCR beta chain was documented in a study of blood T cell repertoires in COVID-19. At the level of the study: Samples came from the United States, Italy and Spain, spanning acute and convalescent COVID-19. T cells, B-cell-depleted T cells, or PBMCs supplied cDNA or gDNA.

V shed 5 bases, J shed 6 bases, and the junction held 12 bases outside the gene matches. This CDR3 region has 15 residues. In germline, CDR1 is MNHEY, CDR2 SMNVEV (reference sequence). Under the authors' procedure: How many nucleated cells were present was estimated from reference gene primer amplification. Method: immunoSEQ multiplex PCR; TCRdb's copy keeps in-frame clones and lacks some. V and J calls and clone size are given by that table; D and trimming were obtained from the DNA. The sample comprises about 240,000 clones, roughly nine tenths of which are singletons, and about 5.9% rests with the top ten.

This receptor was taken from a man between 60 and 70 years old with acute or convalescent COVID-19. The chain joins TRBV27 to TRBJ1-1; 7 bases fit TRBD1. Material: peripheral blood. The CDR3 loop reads CASSARQGFGAEAFF. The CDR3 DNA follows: TGTGCCAGCAGTGCGAGACAGGGTTTCGGCGCTGAAGCTTTCTTT.